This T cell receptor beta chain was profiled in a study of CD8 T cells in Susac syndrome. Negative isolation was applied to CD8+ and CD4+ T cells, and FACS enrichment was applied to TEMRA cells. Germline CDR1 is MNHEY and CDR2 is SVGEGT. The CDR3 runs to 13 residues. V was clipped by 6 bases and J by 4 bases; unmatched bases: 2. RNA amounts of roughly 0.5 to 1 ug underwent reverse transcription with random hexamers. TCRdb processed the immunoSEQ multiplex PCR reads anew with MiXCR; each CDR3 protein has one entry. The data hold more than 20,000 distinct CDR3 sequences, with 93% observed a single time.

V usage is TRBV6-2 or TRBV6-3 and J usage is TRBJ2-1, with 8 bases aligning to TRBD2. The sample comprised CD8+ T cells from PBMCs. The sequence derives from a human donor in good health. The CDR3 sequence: CASSGTRYNEQFF. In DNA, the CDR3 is TGTGCCAGCAGCGGGACTAGATACAATGAGCAGTTCTTC.